This T cell receptor (beta chain) emerged from a study of cytomegalovirus exposure and HLA in healthy donors. PCR primers comprised 60 Vbeta and 13 Jbeta primers. The repertoire was sequenced with immunoSEQ multiplex PCR; TCRdb's copy has only in-frame clones and lacks some. The data show around 180,000 clones, more than 70% seen once. Per germline, CDR1 MNHEY and CDR2 SVGAGI. J lost 1 base, V lost 5 bases, and 4 bases had no gene match. The CDR3 covers 15 residues. The V gene is TRBV6-5, the J gene TRBJ1-2, with 10 positions matching TRBD1. The sample taken for sequencing was PBMCs. The TCR was taken from a girl aged 5 to 17 in good health and CMV-seronegative. CDR3 in amino acids: CASSKGQGINYGYTF. The CDR3 region has the DNA TGTGCCAGCAGTAAGGGACAGGGGATTAACTATGGCTACACCTTC.